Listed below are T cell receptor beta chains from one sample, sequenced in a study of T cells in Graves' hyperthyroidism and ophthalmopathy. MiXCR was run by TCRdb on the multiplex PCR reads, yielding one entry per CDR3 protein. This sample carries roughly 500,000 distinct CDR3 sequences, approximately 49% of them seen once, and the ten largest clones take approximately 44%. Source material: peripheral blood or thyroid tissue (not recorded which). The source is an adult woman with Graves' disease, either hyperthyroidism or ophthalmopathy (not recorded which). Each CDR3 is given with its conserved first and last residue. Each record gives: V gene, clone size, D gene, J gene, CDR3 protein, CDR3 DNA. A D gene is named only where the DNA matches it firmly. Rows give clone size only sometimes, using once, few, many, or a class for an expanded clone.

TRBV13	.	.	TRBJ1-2	CASSFRGDYGYTF	TGTGCCAGCAGCTTTCGGGGGGATTATGGCTACACCTTC
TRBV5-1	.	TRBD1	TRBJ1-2	CASSSGQGASGYTF	TGCGCCAGCAGCTCGGGCCAGGGGGCTAGCGGCTACACCTTC
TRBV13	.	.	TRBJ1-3	CASSTRQISGNTIYF	TGTGCCAGCAGCACCCGACAGATCTCTGGAAACACCATATATTTT
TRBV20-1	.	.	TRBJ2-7	CSASLQPHEQYF	TGCAGTGCTAGTCTCCAGCCCCACGAGCAGTACTTC
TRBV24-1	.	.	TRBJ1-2	CATSVGGNYGYTF	TGTGCCACCAGTGTTGGAGGGAACTATGGCTACACCTTC
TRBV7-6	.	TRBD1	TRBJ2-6	CASSLVGQGSGANVLTF	TGTGCCAGCAGCTTAGTTGGACAGGGTTCTGGGGCCAACGTCCTGACTTTC
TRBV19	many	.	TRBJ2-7	CASRKGPDYEQYF	TGTGCCAGTAGAAAGGGACCAGACTACGAGCAGTACTTC
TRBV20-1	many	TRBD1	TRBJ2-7	CSAPRTGDYEQYF	TGCAGTGCTCCCCGGACAGGGGACTACGAGCAGTACTTC
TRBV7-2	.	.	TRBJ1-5	CASSLARHSNQPQHF	TGTGCCAGCAGCTTAGCCAGACACAGCAATCAGCCCCAGCATTTT
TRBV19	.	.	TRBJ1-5	CASIPAGGTQHF	TGTGCCAGTATACCGGCCGGAGGGACCCAGCATTTT
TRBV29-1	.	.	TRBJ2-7	CSVVPWGSYEQYF	TGCAGCGTTGTGCCGTGGGGCTCCTACGAGCAGTACTTC
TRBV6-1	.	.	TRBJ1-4	CASSEVGTGGKLFF	TGTGCCAGCAGTGAAGTGGGCACCGGGGGGAAACTGTTTTTT
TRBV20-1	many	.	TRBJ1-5	CSALPGSASQPQHF	TGCAGTGCTCTCCCGGGCTCGGCGAGTCAGCCCCAGCATTTT
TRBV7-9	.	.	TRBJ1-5	CASSRAGGSNQPQHF	TGTGCCAGCAGCAGAGCGGGGGGAAGCAATCAGCCCCAGCATTTT
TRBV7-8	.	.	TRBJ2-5	CASSLKRWTSQYF	TGTGCCAGCAGCTTAAAGCGTTGGACGTCCCAGTACTTC
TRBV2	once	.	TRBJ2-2	CASRTDVADTGELFF	TGTGCCAGCAGGACGGATGTAGCGGACACCGGGGAGCTGTTTTTT
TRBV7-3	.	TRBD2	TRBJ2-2	CASSLRGRAGELFF	TGTGCCAGCAGCTTACGTGGGAGGGCCGGGGAGCTGTTTTTT
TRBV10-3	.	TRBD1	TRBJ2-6	CASKGQGAGDNVLTF	TGTGCCTCGAAGGGACAGGGGGCCGGGGACAACGTCCTGACTTTC
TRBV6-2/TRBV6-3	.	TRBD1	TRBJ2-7	CASIDRASVEQYF	TGTGCCAGCATAGACAGGGCCTCCGTCGAGCAGTACTTC
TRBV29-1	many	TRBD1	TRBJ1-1	CSVKGASEAFF	TGCAGCGTAAAGGGGGCTTCTGAAGCTTTCTTT
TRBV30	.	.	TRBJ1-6	CAWSPISRVGDSPLHF	TGTGCCTGGAGTCCCATAAGCAGGGTGGGAGATTCACCCCTCCACTTT
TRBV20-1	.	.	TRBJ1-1	CSATAGLNTEAFF	TGCAGTGCCACCGCGGGCCTGAACACTGAAGCTTTCTTT
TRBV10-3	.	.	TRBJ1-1	CAISEVGEYTEAFF	TGTGCCATCAGTGAGGTGGGGGAGTACACTGAAGCTTTCTTT
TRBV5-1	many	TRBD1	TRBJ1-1	CASNNEDRGGTEAFF	TGCGCCAGCAACAATGAAGACAGGGGTGGCACTGAAGCTTTCTTT
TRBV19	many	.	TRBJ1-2	CASSPQVRNYGYTF	TGTGCCAGTAGCCCTCAAGTTCGTAACTATGGCTACACCTTC
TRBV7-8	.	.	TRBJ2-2	CATLRVRSGELFF	TGTGCCACTCTTCGAGTTAGGTCCGGGGAGCTGTTTTTT
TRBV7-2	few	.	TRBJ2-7	CASSALGIKNEQYF	TGTGCCAGCAGTGCACTAGGAATAAAGAACGAGCAGTACTTC
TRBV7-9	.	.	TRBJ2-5	CASSFSEGAQYF	TGTGCCAGCAGCTTCTCCGAGGGGGCCCAGTACTTC
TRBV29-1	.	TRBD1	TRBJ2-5	CSVAGTSGDRGGETQYF	TGCAGCGTTGCCGGCACCTCTGGTGACAGGGGAGGTGAGACCCAGTACTTC
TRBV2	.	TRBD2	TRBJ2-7	CASSKAGIGHEQYF	TGTGCCAGCAGTAAAGCGGGAATCGGCCACGAGCAGTACTTC
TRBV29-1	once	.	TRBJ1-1	CSVDRVSEAFF	TGCAGCGTTGACAGGGTTAGTGAAGCTTTCTTT
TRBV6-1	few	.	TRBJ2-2	CASSFTNRGGGELFF	TGTGCCAGCAGCTTTACCAACAGGGGGGGCGGGGAGCTGTTTTTT
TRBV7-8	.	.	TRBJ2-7	CASSPTGTTTYEQYF	TGTGCCAGCAGCCCCACCGGGACCACAACCTACGAGCAGTACTTC
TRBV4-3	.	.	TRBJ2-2	CASSQDGVPSGELFF	TGCGCCAGCAGCCAAGATGGAGTTCCCTCCGGGGAGCTGTTTTTT
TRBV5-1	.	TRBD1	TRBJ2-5	CASSLATGGTQYF	TGCGCCAGCAGCTTGGCAACAGGGGGGACCCAGTACTTC
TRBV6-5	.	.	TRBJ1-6	CASSWTVANSPLHF	TGTGCCAGCAGTTGGACAGTGGCGAATTCACCCCTCCACTTT
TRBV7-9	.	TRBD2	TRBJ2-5	CASSPPSGEHQETQYF	TGTGCCAGCAGCCCCCCTAGCGGGGAGCACCAAGAGACCCAGTACTTC
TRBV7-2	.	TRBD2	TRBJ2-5	CASTGLRLAGGPGTQYF	TGTGCCAGCACCGGACTCAGACTAGCGGGAGGGCCCGGGACCCAGTACTTC
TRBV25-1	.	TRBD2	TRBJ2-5	CASSSPPLAEETQYF	TGTGCCAGCAGTTCCCCCCCCCTAGCGGAAGAGACCCAGTACTTC
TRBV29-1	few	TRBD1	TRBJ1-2	CSVVGGQGDYGYTF	TGCAGCGTTGTAGGGGGACAGGGAGACTATGGCTACACCTTC
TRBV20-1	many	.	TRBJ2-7	CSARIPSRSYEQYF	TGCAGTGCTAGGATCCCTAGTAGATCCTACGAGCAGTACTTC
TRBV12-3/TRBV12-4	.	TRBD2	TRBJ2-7	CASNFAGTSGTKVPYEQYF	TGTGCCAGCAACTTCGCCGGGACTAGCGGGACCAAAGTTCCCTACGAGCAGTACTTC
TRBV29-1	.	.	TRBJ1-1	CSSLTGAWTEAFF	TGCAGCAGTTTAACGGGAGCTTGGACTGAAGCTTTCTTT
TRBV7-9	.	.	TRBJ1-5	CASSQTSSEHF	TGTGCCAGCAGCCAAACTAGCTCCGAGCATTTT